Given below is one T cell receptor beta chain in context. These data come from a study of CD8 T cells in ankylosing spondylitis. TCRdb re-called the 5' RACE reads with MiXCR, one entry per CDR3 protein. The table has about 340,000 distinct CDR3 sequences, about 20% seen once. This CDR3 has 13 residues. Germline CDR1 is KGHSH and CDR2 is LQKENI. The V end was cut by 5 bases, the J end by 3 bases, with 10 bases between. Sequenced sample: blood, either unsorted or a sorted T cell fraction (not recorded which). This receptor was identified in a male donor with ankylosing spondylitis or in good health (not recorded which). This sequence joins TRBV18 and TRBJ1-1, with D possibly matching TRBD1 (6 bases). CDR3 DNA: TGTGCCAGCTCATCCGACAGGTACACTGAAGCTTTCTTT. It specifies CASSSDRYTEAFF. Drawing the rest from reference TRBV18 and TRBJ1-1, the complete variable domain is NAGVMQNPRHLVRRRGQEARLRCSPMKGHSHVYWYRQLPEEGLKFMVYLQKENIIDESGMPKERFSAEFPKEGPSILRIQQVVRGDSAAYFCASSSDRYTEAFFGQGTRLTVV.